These 7 T cell receptor beta chains originate from one sample sequenced in a study of response to subunit inactivated influenza vaccine. Using its own MiXCR run on the RT-PCR reads, TCRdb lists one record per CDR3 protein. The repertoire holds about 160,000 distinct CDR3 sequences, with approximately 10% as singletons. The sequencing used non-naive T cells sorted from PBMCs, collected around seven weeks after vaccination. The receptors derive from a man aged 50 to 60 who received an inactivated influenza vaccine.

In its sample, this clonotype was seen a few times. The chain has TRBV9 and TRBJ2-5; possibly TRBD1 for D (6 bases). Trimming cost V 0 bases and J 5 bases, with 14 bases left between them. Germline V gene data show CDR1 as SGDLS and CDR2 as YYNGEE. The CDR3 is 15 amino acids. The CDR3, as DNA: TGTGCCAGCAGCGTAGGCTCAGGGACATGGGAGACCCAGTACTTC. It yields the protein CASSVGSGTWETQYF.

This clonotype was seen a few times. The chain couples TRBV6-2 or TRBV6-3 to TRBJ2-3; D is possibly TRBD1 or TRBD2 (5 bases each). The CDR3 runs to 14 residues. Germline CDR1 reads MNHEY; CDR2 reads SVGEGT. With 6 bases removed from V and 1 base from J, the gap between germline ends came to 11 bases. The CDR3, as DNA: TGTGCCAGCAGATTGGGGGTCCGCACAGATACGCAGTATTTT. It encodes CASRLGVRTDTQYF.

In its sample, this clonotype was seen many times. The chain recombines TRBV18 with TRBJ1-2; 8 bases map to TRBD1. Losses at the gene ends were 4 bases for V and 4 bases for J; bases not matched to a gene: 8. The CDR3 totals 15 residues. The germline V gene has CDR1 KGHSH and CDR2 LQKENI. Written as DNA, the CDR3 is TGTGCCAGCTCACAGGACAGGGCTTTGGGCTATGGCTACACCTTC. It encodes CASSQDRALGYGYTF.

This clonotype is medium-sized within its sample. CDR3 residues: CASSRWTSGRLSSYNEQFF. DNA of the CDR3: TGTGCCAGCAGCCGATGGACTAGCGGGAGGTTAAGCTCCTACAATGAGCAGTTCTTC. This sequence joins TRBV14 and TRBJ2-1, with 14 bases fitting TRBD2. Trimming at V came to 4 bases and at J to 0 bases, leaving 8 bases not matched to a gene. The germline CDR1 and CDR2 sequences are SGHDN and FVKESK. The CDR3 runs 19 residues. Full variable domain (remainder filled in from reference TRBV14 and TRBJ2-1): EAGVTQFPSHSVIEKGQTVTLRCDPISGHDNLYWYRRVMGKEIKFLLHFVKESKQDESGMPNNRFLAERTGGTYSTLKVQPAELEDSGVYFCASSRWTSGRLSSYNEQFFGPGTRLTVL.

As regards this clonotype: This sequence may be a read error, since a much larger clone differs from it by one base. The CDR3 nucleotides are TGTGCCAGCAGCGAGGGACAGACTAATAATTCACCCCTCCACTTT. This sequence encodes CASSEGQTNNSPLHF. The V call is TRBV7-9, the J call TRBJ1-6, with 7 bases lining up with TRBD1. Looked up from germline, CDR1 is SEHNR and CDR2 is FQNEAQ (reference sequence). After removal of 5 bases from V and 5 bases from J, the junction contained 6 bases not matched to a gene. The CDR3 covers 15 residues.

The chain joins TRBV29-1 to TRBJ2-3; no definite D call. CDR1 is SQVTM, CDR2 ANQGSEA, per germline. The CDR3 loop spans 13 amino acids. V lost 1 base, J lost 1 base, and 6 bases lay in between. The CDR3 loop reads CSVEGVGTDTQYF. The CDR3 DNA is TGCAGCGTTGAAGGAGTTGGCACAGATACGCAGTATTTT.

This clonotype was observed a few times. DNA of the CDR3: TGTGCCAGCAGCCAAGATACTCTCACCTCACCCGAGCAGTACTTC. Its protein product is CASSQDTLTSPEQYF. This sequence joins TRBV3-1 and TRBJ2-7; no clear D gene. Trimming cost V 0 bases and J 6 bases, with 15 bases left between them. The germline CDR1 and CDR2 sequences are LGHDT and YNNKEL (reference sequence). This CDR3 spans 15 amino acids.